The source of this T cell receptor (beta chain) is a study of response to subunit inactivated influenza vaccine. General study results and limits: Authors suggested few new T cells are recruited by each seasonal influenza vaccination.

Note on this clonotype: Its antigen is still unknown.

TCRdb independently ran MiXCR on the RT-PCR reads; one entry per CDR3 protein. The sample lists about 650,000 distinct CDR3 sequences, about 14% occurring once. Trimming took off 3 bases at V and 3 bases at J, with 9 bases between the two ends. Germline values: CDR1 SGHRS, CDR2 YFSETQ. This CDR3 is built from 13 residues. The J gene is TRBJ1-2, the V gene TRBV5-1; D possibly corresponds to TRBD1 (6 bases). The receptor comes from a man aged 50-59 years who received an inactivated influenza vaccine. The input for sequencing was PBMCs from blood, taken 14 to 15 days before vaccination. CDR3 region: CASSSGQHYGYTF. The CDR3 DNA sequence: TGCGCCAGCAGCTCTGGACAGCACTATGGCTACACCTTC.